This is a list of T cell receptor beta chains from one sample in a study of cytomegalovirus exposure and HLA in healthy donors. Data came from immunoSEQ multiplex PCR; TCRdb stores just in-frame clones and leaves some out. Here the sample table reports some 110,000 clones. Sequencing used PBMCs. These receptors all come from a man between 40 and 49 years old in good health and CMV-seropositive. Both conserved end residues are part of each CDR3. The D gene is left open where the match is weak.

V gene,J gene,D gene,CDR3 protein,CDR3 DNA
TRBV29-1,TRBJ1-5,-,CSVGGQLNQPQHF,TGCAGCGTTGGTGGACAGCTCAATCAGCCCCAGCATTTT
TRBV7-6,TRBJ2-7,TRBD2,CASSLGVAGGTSSYEQYF,TGTGCCAGCAGCTTAGGAGTAGCGGGAGGGACCTCCTCCTACGAGCAGTACTTC
TRBV28,TRBJ1-1,-,CASTLNLNTEAFF,TGTGCCAGTACTCTTAACCTGAACACTGAAGCTTTCTTT
TRBV4-1,TRBJ2-1,TRBD2,CASSQDSALAGYNEQFF,TGCGCCAGCAGCCAAGATTCGGCACTAGCGGGGTACAATGAGCAGTTCTTC
TRBV7-2,TRBJ1-1,-,CASRAGHAEAFF,TGTGCCAGCCGGGCCGGACACGCTGAAGCTTTCTTT
TRBV29-1,TRBJ1-1,TRBD1,CSVEPSQGAEAFF,TGCAGCGTTGAACCCTCGCAGGGGGCTGAAGCTTTCTTT
TRBV7-9,TRBJ2-1,-,CASSLAVVSNEQFF,TGTGCCAGCAGCTTAGCGGTCGTCAGCAATGAGCAGTTCTTC
TRBV28,TRBJ2-2,TRBD1,CASRYRDRNTGELFF,TGTGCCAGCAGATATCGGGACAGGAACACCGGGGAGCTGTTTTTT
TRBV29-1,TRBJ2-2,-,CSVERGTGELFF,TGCAGCGTTGAAAGGGGCACCGGGGAGCTGTTTTTT
TRBV28,TRBJ2-5,TRBD1,CASSFQTGAVETQYF,TGTGCCAGCAGTTTCCAGACAGGGGCGGTAGAGACCCAGTACTTC
TRBV18,TRBJ2-7,TRBD2,CASQGPGGLAGDRYEQYF,TGTGCCAGCCAAGGGCCAGGGGGACTAGCGGGAGATAGGTACGAGCAGTACTTC
TRBV5-4,TRBJ2-1,TRBD1,CASSFGQGLSNEQFF,TGTGCCAGCAGCTTTGGACAGGGACTGTCGAATGAGCAGTTCTTC
TRBV9,TRBJ2-7,TRBD1,CASSPRDREGYEQYF,TGTGCCAGCAGCCCGAGGGACAGGGAAGGGTACGAGCAGTACTTC
TRBV28,TRBJ1-5,-,CASSLDSGNQPQHF,TGTGCCAGCAGTTTGGACAGCGGCAATCAGCCCCAGCATTTT
TRBV27,TRBJ2-2,-,CASSYVSYTGELFF,TGTGCCAGCAGCTATGTATCGTACACCGGGGAGCTGTTTTTT
TRBV2,TRBJ1-5,-,CASSELLAAGGQPQHF,TGTGCCAGCAGTGAATTACTGGCGGCGGGGGGACAGCCCCAGCATTTT
TRBV19,TRBJ1-2,-,CASSRVDYGYTF,TGTGCCAGTAGCAGGGTGGACTATGGCTACACCTTC
TRBV19,TRBJ1-3,-,CASSRKSTIYF,TGTGCCAGTAGTCGCAAGAGCACCATATATTTT
TRBV4-1,TRBJ2-6,-,CASSQMGTSGSGANVLTF,TGCGCCAGCAGCCAAATGGGGACATCTGGCTCTGGGGCCAACGTCCTGACTTTC
TRBV21-1,TRBJ1-5,-,CASSKAEAACVPQHF,TGTGCCAGCAGCAAAGCTGAAGCGGCTTGCGTACCCCAGCATTTT